These 13 T cell receptor beta chains were all obtained from the same sample, sequenced in a study of T cell repertoires in cytomegalovirus infection. TCRdb re-derived calls from the reads in MiXCR, one entry per CDR3 protein. The sample has approximately 990,000 distinct CDR3 sequences; approximately 32% are singletons. Their specific antigens are unknown. Sequencing used cultured CD8+ T cells from PBMCs, obtained from culture after CMV antigen stimulation. These receptors all stem from a human donor in good health (CMV status not recorded). Some clones in this sample may be carry-over from other donors' samples.

This clonotype occurred a few times. The V call is TRBV14, the J call TRBJ2-3, with no clear D. Germline V lookup: CDR1 SGHDN, CDR2 FVKESK. This CDR3 has 14 amino acids. The ends were cut back, 0 bases at V and 4 bases at J, with 8 bases in the middle. The CDR3 is CASSQDPLPDTQYF. The CDR3 DNA reads TGTGCCAGCAGCCAAGATCCTTTACCAGATACGCAGTATTTT.

The chain combines TRBV5-1 with TRBJ2-6; D is possibly TRBD1 (6 bases). V was pared by 4 bases and J by 0 bases, with 14 bases between. From germline, CDR1 is SGHRS and CDR2 YFSETQ. The CDR3 covers 17 residues. The CDR3 reads CASSLRDTRSGANVLTF. CDR3 in DNA: TGCGCCAGCAGCCTCCGGGACACCCGCTCTGGGGCCAACGTCCTGACTTTC.

This clonotype appeared once. The junction differs from germline at one of its ends, possibly a read error. The rearrangement joins TRBV27 to TRBJ2-1; TRBD2 aligns across 7 bases. The CDR3 is made up of 14 amino acids. Germline V lookup: CDR1 MNHEY, CDR2 SMNVEV (reference sequence). The chain's CDR3 is CASGFDGGYNEQFF. For the CDR3, the DNA is TGTGCCAGCGGTTTCGACGGGGGGTACAATGAGCAGTTCTTC.

The chain employs TRBV6-6 and TRBJ2-4; TRBD2 agrees at 8 bases. This CDR3 is built from 12 residues. V shed 6 bases, J shed 8 bases, and the junction held 3 bases outside the gene matches. The germline V gene has CDR1 MNHNY and CDR2 SVGAGI (reference sequence). For the CDR3, the DNA is TGTGCCAGCAGGTCGGGAGGGGACATTCAGTACTTC. Translating gives CASRSGGDIQYF.

The chain carries TRBV20-1 and TRBJ1-2; 9 nucleotides line up with TRBD1. The CDR3 has 14 residues. J gave up 4 bases and V 5 bases, and 8 bases lay outside the gene matches. Per germline, CDR1 DFQATT and CDR2 SNEGSKA (reference sequence). CDR3 region: CSAGNGQGIYGYTF. CDR3 coding DNA: TGCAGTGCTGGGAATGGACAGGGGATCTATGGCTACACCTTC.

CDR3 DNA sequence: TGTGCCAGCTCACCTCCCAGACAAGTATTTGATTCACCCCTCCACTTT. Translating gives CASSPPRQVFDSPLHF. The rearrangement joins TRBV18 to TRBJ1-6; D unresolved. CDR3 length: 16 residues. Trimming pared 3 bases from V and 8 bases from J, leaving 17 bases between. Germline V CDR1 and CDR2: KGHSH, LQKENI.

This clonotype appeared many times. V usage is TRBV12-3 or TRBV12-4 and J usage is TRBJ1-5; perhaps TRBD1 as D (5 bases). The CDR3 spans 15 residues. Trimming shortened V by 10 bases and J by 0 bases, and 16 bases separated the two germline ends. The CDR3 spells CATLRSGSSNQPQHF. The CDR3 DNA is TGTGCCACCCTCAGGTCAGGGTCTAGCAATCAGCCCCAGCATTTT.

CDR3 nucleotide sequence: TGTGCCAGCAGCTTCGAGGGACGGGAGCTGTTTTTT. It is translated as CASSFEGRELFF. The chain uses TRBV7-6 and TRBJ2-2; either TRBD1 or TRBD2 may supply D (5 bases each). This CDR3 has 12 residues. CDR1 and CDR2 (germline): SGHVS, FNYEAQ. V was clipped by 3 bases and J by 9 bases, with 8 bases between them.

V and J are TRBV7-6 and TRBJ1-1, with TRBD1 as a possible D gene (5 bases). This CDR3 spans 15 amino acids. Germline V gene lookup returns CDR1 SGHVS and CDR2 FNYEAQ. V shed 0 bases and J shed 9 bases, with 17 bases lying between them. The CDR3 DNA sequence: TGTGCCAGCAGCTTAGCCGGGGCGCGAAGAGAACAAGCTTTCTTT. This sequence encodes CASSLAGARREQAFF.

This chain links TRBV9 with TRBJ2-3, with TRBD1 matching over 8 bases. The CDR3 has 17 residues. J was trimmed by 1 base and V by 3 bases; bases with no gene match: 10. Germline-derived CDR1 and CDR2 are SGDLS and YYNGEE. The CDR3 is CASSAGQATGGTDTQYF. In DNA form, the CDR3 reads TGTGCCAGCAGCGCGGGACAGGCGACCGGAGGCACAGATACGCAGTATTTT.

The V call is TRBV12-5, the J call TRBJ2-7, with D perhaps TRBD2 (6 bases). CDR1 is LGHNT and CDR2 is FRNRAP in the germline V gene. Trimming took 3 bases from V and 4 from J, leaving 19 bases between them. This CDR3 contains 16 residues. The CDR3 coding sequence is TGTGCTAGTGGTTTCCCAGACGTACTAGCTACATACGAGCAGTACTTC. This sequence encodes CASGFPDVLATYEQYF.

This clonotype was seen only a few times. At one boundary the junction diverges from the germline segment, which might be a read error. The chain recombines TRBV7-6 with TRBJ1-1; D not certain. The V gene's germline CDR1 is SGHVS and CDR2 FNYEAQ. The CDR3 extends over 15 amino acids. The CDR3 DNA reads TGTGTCAGCAGCTCCCCAGGAGGGTTGAACACTGAAGCTTTCTTT. This gives the protein CVSSSPGGLNTEAFF. The full variable domain, its missing parts supplied by reference TRBV7-6 and TRBJ1-1, is GAGVSQSPRYKVTKRGQDVALRCDPISGHVSLYWYRQALGQGPEFLTYFNYEAQQDKSGLPNDRFSAERPEGSISTLTIQRTEQRDSAMYRCVSSSPGGLNTEAFFGQGTRLTVV.

This chain connects TRBV12-5 to TRBJ2-6, with D unresolved. The V gene lost 4 bases and the J gene lost 7 bases, with 11 bases spanning the gap. Germline V gene data show CDR1 as LGHNT and CDR2 as FRNRAP. This CDR3 has 14 residues. The CDR3 here is CASGSQTGANVLTF. The CDR3, as DNA: TGTGCTAGTGGTTCACAGACCGGCGCCAACGTCCTGACTTTC.